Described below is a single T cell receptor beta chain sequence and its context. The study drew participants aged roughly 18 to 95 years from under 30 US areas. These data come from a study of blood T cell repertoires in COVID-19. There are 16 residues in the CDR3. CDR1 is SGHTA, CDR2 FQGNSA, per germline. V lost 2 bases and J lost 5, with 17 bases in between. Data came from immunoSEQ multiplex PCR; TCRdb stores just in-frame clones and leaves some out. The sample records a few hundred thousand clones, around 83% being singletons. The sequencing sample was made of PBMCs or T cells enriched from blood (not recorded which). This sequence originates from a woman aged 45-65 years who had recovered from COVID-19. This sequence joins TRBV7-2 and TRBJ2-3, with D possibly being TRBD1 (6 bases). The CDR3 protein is CASSLLVMGAKDTQYF. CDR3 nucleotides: TGTGCCAGCAGCTTATTGGTAATGGGGGCCAAAGATACGCAGTATTTT.